This passage covers 24 T cell receptor beta chains from one sample sequenced in a study of PD-1 blockade in classical Hodgkin lymphoma. Repertoires were generated with immunoSEQ multiplex PCR, while TCRdb's copy carries only in-frame clones and drops some. The sample records 20,000 to 25,000 clones, around 80% being singletons. Every single patient, without exception, relapsed after autologous stem cell transplantation, and brentuximab vedotin exposure varied. The sequencing here drew on peripheral blood mononuclear cells (PBMCs), taken before the second cycle of nivolumab. These receptors were obtained from a human donor with classical Hodgkin lymphoma.

This chain uses TRBV7-9 with TRBJ1-5; the D is unclear. Deletions cut 5 bases from V and 4 bases from J, with 12 bases between. The CDR3 length is 14 residues. Germline CDR1 reads SEHNR; CDR2 reads FQNEAQ (reference sequence). CDR3 loop: CASSPDISNQPQHF. CDR3 DNA: TGTGCCAGCAGCCCTGACATTTCAAATCAGCCCCAGCATTTT.

This chain uses TRBV6-5 with TRBJ1-1; a possible D gene is TRBD1 (6 bases). The CDR3 totals 14 residues. V was trimmed by 5 bases and J by 5 bases, leaving 15 bases between them. The germline gives CDR1 MNHEY, CDR2 SVGAGI. The CDR3 nucleotides are TGTGCCAGCAGTGAAACAGGGAGAAGGACTGAAGCTTTCTTT. Residues: CASSETGRRTEAFF.

The CDR3 coding sequence is TGTGCCAGCAGCCAAGCCGGGACAGAATATTCACCCCTCCACTTT. Protein: CASSQAGTEYSPLHF. This chain links TRBV4-2 with TRBJ1-6, with 7 positions matching TRBD1. Germline CDR1 and CDR2: LGHNA and YNFKEQ. V shed 1 base and J 8 bases; nucleotides not matched to a gene: 5. The CDR3 spans 15 residues.

The chain carries TRBV5-6 and TRBJ1-4, with D possibly being TRBD1 (5 bases). Germline V gives CDR1 SGHDT, CDR2 YYEEEE. There are 14 residues in the CDR3. Trimming pared 6 bases from V and 6 bases from J, leaving 15 bases between. The CDR3 spells CASIKTGPYEKLFF. In nucleotides, the CDR3 is TGTGCCAGCATCAAAACAGGCCCTTATGAAAAACTGTTTTTT.

This clone is termed medium-sized. The J gene is TRBJ2-5, the V gene TRBV4-3; D unclear. Trimming cost V 0 bases and J 4 bases, with 6 bases left between them. This CDR3 is 13 amino acids long. Germline V gives CDR1 LGHNA, CDR2 YSLEER. The CDR3 loop is CASSQDSRETQYF. The DNA for the CDR3 is TGCGCCAGCAGCCAAGATTCGCGAGAGACCCAGTACTTC.

The rearrangement uses TRBV4-1 and TRBJ1-2; weak D call: TRBD1 (5 bases). The CDR3 is 16 amino acids. V was pared by 1 base and J by 1 base, with 13 bases between. Germline V lookup: CDR1 MGHRA, CDR2 YSYEKL. The CDR3 nucleotides are TGCGCCAGCAGCCAAGGTGGGGGTAGACTTAACTATGGCTACACCTTC. Translating it yields CASSQGGGRLNYGYTF.

The rearrangement joins TRBV7-3 to TRBJ1-5; the D is unclear. Trimming cost V 6 bases and J 7 bases, with 16 bases left between them. CDR1 is SGHTA, CDR2 FQGTGA, per germline. This CDR3 region has 14 residues. The CDR3 spells CASSEGGFGQPQHF. Here the CDR3 DNA reads TGTGCCAGCAGTGAGGGAGGTTTCGGCCAGCCCCAGCATTTT. Using reference TRBV7-3 and TRBJ1-5 for the parts outside the CDR3, the full variable domain is GAGVSQTPSNKVTEKGKYVELRCDPISGHTALYWYRQSLGQGPEFLIYFQGTGAADDSGLPNDRFFAVRPEGSVSTLKIQRTERGDSAVYLCASSEGGFGQPQHFGDGTRLSIL.

The CDR3 nucleotides are TGCGCCAGCAGCTTGAGGCAGGGATCGGTGGGGGAGCAGTACTTC. Residues: CASSLRQGSVGEQYF. This chain joins TRBV5-1 and TRBJ2-7; D might be TRBD1 (5 bases). CDR1 is SGHRS, CDR2 YFSETQ, per germline. This CDR3 region has 15 residues. Trimming left V 1 base short and J 7 bases short, with 18 bases between.

This clone was recorded once. This rearrangement joins TRBV6-5 to TRBJ2-5; a weak D match, TRBD1 (6 bases). This CDR3 is built from 13 residues. The germline V gene has CDR1 MNHEY and CDR2 SVGAGI. V was clipped by 2 bases and J by 7 bases, with 11 bases between them. The CDR3 sequence: CASSYRGFPTQYF. The DNA for the CDR3 is TGTGCCAGCAGTTACAGGGGGTTCCCGACCCAGTACTTC.

Written as DNA, the CDR3 is TGTGCCAGCAGTGAGTTTACACGAGGGCTAGCAGGTTACGAGCAGTACTTC. It codes for CASSEFTRGLAGYEQYF. V and J are TRBV6-4 and TRBJ2-7; tentatively, D is TRBD2 (5 bases). Trimming pared 3 bases from V and 4 bases from J, leaving 22 bases between. Germline V gene lookup returns CDR1 MRHNA and CDR2 SNTAGT. This CDR3 has 17 residues.

The DNA for the CDR3 is TGTGCCAGCAGTGATACAGGGGCTGGGGCCAACGTCCTGACTTTC. Protein sequence: CASSDTGAGANVLTF. The V gene is TRBV2, the J gene TRBJ2-6; TRBD1 aligns across 7 bases. Germline trimming cut 3 bases from V and 2 bases from J; bases unmatched to any gene: 1. The CDR3 sequence is 15 residues long. CDR1 SNHLY and CDR2 FYNNEI come from the germline V gene.

This clone rates as large. This chain connects TRBV7-2 to TRBJ2-7; a weak D match, TRBD1 (6 bases). Germline CDR1 is SGHTA and CDR2 is FQGNSA. The CDR3 spans 14 residues. V was shortened by 4 bases and J by 7 bases, with 17 bases between the two germline ends. The CDR3 here is CASSSGQLVREQYF. CDR3 DNA sequence: TGTGCCAGCAGCTCCGGACAGTTAGTAAGAGAGCAGTACTTC.

This rearrangement joins TRBV6-1 to TRBJ1-5; D is perhaps TRBD1 (5 bases). The V and J ends lost 6 bases and 6 bases respectively, with 9 bases between them. Looked up from germline, CDR1 is MNHNS and CDR2 is SASEGT. The CDR3 extends over 12 amino acids. The CDR3 coding sequence is TGTGCCAGCAGCGGGGGGGGTCAGCCCCAGCATTTT. It translates to CASSGGGQPQHF.

The V call is TRBV29-1, the J call TRBJ2-1; the D gene is possibly TRBD2 (6 bases). V gave up 6 bases and J gave up 4 bases, with 13 bases separating them. CDR3 length: 13 residues. The germline V gene has CDR1 SQVTM and CDR2 ANQGSEA. The CDR3 protein is CSVSGEIYNEQFF. The CDR3 DNA reads TGCAGCGTATCGGGGGAGATTTACAATGAGCAGTTCTTC.

The chain is built from TRBV18 and TRBJ2-7; 7 nucleotides agree with TRBD1. This CDR3 region has 14 residues. J lost 2 bases, V lost 6 bases, and 7 bases had no gene match. Per the germline V gene, CDR1 is KGHSH and CDR2 is LQKENI. The CDR3 DNA reads TGTGCCAGCTCCCCGAGACAGGGCCCCTACGAGCAGTACTTC. It translates to CASSPRQGPYEQYF.

The chain combines TRBV7-9 with TRBJ1-2; D not resolved. The closer fit of TRBJ2-1 to the DNA end suggests the J call may be wrong. The CDR3 covers 8 residues. Germline V lookup: CDR1 SEHNR, CDR2 FQNEAQ (reference sequence). The CDR3 DNA reads as TGTGCCAGCAAGTCACAGTTCTTC. Translation gives CASKSQFF.

The V and J genes are TRBV7-2 and TRBJ1-5, with unresolved D. V dropped 5 bases and J dropped 5 bases, with 16 bases sitting between them. The V gene's germline CDR1 is SGHTA and CDR2 FQGNSA. The CDR3 loop spans 15 amino acids. CDR3 sequence (DNA): TGTGCCAGCAGCCCCGGACCCTTCGCCTATCAGCCCCAGCATTTT. It specifies CASSPGPFAYQPQHF.

V is TRBV5-1 and J is TRBJ1-2, with 9 bases that match TRBD1. Trimming took 3 bases from V and 0 from J; bases not matched to a gene: 3. The CDR3 runs 15 residues. CDR1 SGHRS and CDR2 YFSETQ come from the germline V gene. The CDR3: CASSSQGATNYGYTF. DNA of the CDR3: TGCGCCAGCAGCTCACAGGGGGCGACTAACTATGGCTACACCTTC. Full variable domain (remainder filled in from reference TRBV5-1 and TRBJ1-2): KAGVTQTPRYLIKTRGQQVTLSCSPISGHRSVSWYQQTPGQGLQFLFEYFSETQRNKGNFPGRFSGRQFSNSRSEMNVSTLELGDSALYLCASSSQGATNYGYTFGSGTRLTVV.

The chain joins TRBV2 to TRBJ2-2; unclear D gene. Trimming shortened V by 6 bases and J by 5 bases, and 10 bases separated the two germline ends. Per germline, CDR1 SNHLY and CDR2 FYNNEI. The CDR3 is 13 residues long. The CDR3 reads CASRAVGTGELFF. In nucleotides, the CDR3 is TGTGCCAGCAGGGCAGTTGGTACCGGGGAGCTGTTTTTT.

This clone is categorized as medium-sized. The CDR3 DNA is TGTGCCAGCAGCTCCCCAATCGACAAAGCCTACGAGCAGTACTTC. It codes for CASSSPIDKAYEQYF. The rearrangement joins TRBV7-9 to TRBJ2-7; no firm D call. The CDR3 is 15 amino acids. V lost 4 bases and J lost 2, with 15 bases in between. The germline gives CDR1 SEHNR, CDR2 FQNEAQ (reference sequence). The whole variable domain, filled in from reference TRBV7-9 and TRBJ2-7, reads DTGVSQNPRHKITKRGQNVTFRCDPISEHNRLYWYRQTLGQGPEFLTYFQNEAQLEKSRLLSDRFSAERPKGSFSTLEIQRTEQGDSAMYLCASSSPIDKAYEQYFGPGTRLTVT.

V gene TRBV5-8 combines with J gene TRBJ1-3; D is uncertain. Trimming cost V 6 bases and J 5 bases, with 3 bases left between them. CDR3 length: 10 amino acids. Germline V gene sequence: CDR1 SGHTS, CDR2 YDEGEE. The CDR3, as DNA: TGTGCCAGCAACCGAAACACCATATATTTT. Its protein is CASNRNTIYF.

V gene TRBV5-1 combines with J gene TRBJ1-2; 7 bases agree with TRBD1. This CDR3 has 14 residues. Germline assignment: CDR1 SGHRS and CDR2 YFSETQ. The J segment lost 5 bases and the V segment lost 4 bases, leaving 8 bases of the junction unmatched. CDR3 loop: CASSPGTEGYGYTF. The DNA for the CDR3 is TGCGCCAGCAGCCCCGGGACAGAGGGATATGGCTACACCTTC.

The chain has TRBV7-6 and TRBJ2-1; TRBD2 aligns across 11 bases. Per the germline V gene, CDR1 is SGHVS and CDR2 is FNYEAQ. CDR3 length: 15 residues. V shed 3 bases, J shed 9 bases, and the junction held 7 bases outside the gene matches. Written as DNA, the CDR3 is TGTGCCAGCAGCTTCTCTACTAGCGGGGGTGTTGAGCAGTTCTTC. Its protein is CASSFSTSGGVEQFF.

The chain combines TRBV15 with TRBJ2-3; 9 bases match TRBD1. The CDR3 sequence is 13 residues long. J gave up 4 bases and V 8 bases, and 4 bases lay outside the gene matches. CDR1 and CDR2 (germline): LNHNV, YYDKDF (reference sequence). The CDR3 is CATGTGNPDTQYF. The CDR3 nucleotides read TGTGCCACCGGGACAGGGAACCCAGATACGCAGTATTTT.